Listed below are T cell receptor beta chains from one sample, sequenced in a study of blood T cell repertoires in COVID-19. Assay used: immunoSEQ multiplex PCR; TCRdb lists only in-frame clones, some missing. This sample has some 200,000 clones, with less than 90% found just once. The sequenced sample consisted of peripheral blood. The receptor set was obtained from a woman in her forties with acute or convalescent COVID-19. CDR3s include the opening cysteine and the closing phenylalanine or tryptophan. D genes are given only for firm matches. Expanded clones get a size class; other rows say once, few or many, or leave the size out.

v_gene	d_gene	j_gene	abundance	CDR3nt	CDR3aa
TRBV11-2	.	TRBJ2-7	.	TGTGCCAGCAGCCGGCGGGGCTGGGGGTACGAGCAGTACTTC	CASSRRGWGYEQYF
TRBV2	TRBD2	TRBJ2-7	.	TGTGCCAGCAGCCCAGCGGGGGAGCAGTACTTC	CASSPAGEQYF
TRBV6-5	.	TRBJ1-6	.	TGTGCCAGCAGTTACATCGGGGTTTCACCCCTCCACTTT	CASSYIGVSPLHF
TRBV12-3/TRBV12-4	.	TRBJ1-6	many	TGTGCCAGCAGTTTTTCAAATTCACCCCTCCACTTT	CASSFSNSPLHF
TRBV28	.	TRBJ1-1	.	TGTGCCAGCAGTTTGGGGGGGGCCTTGAACACTGAAGCTTTCTTT	CASSLGGALNTEAFF
TRBV19	.	TRBJ1-5	.	TGTGCCAGTAGCTGGGGGGGGAGCAATCAGCCCCAGCATTTT	CASSWGGSNQPQHF
TRBV7-2	TRBD1	TRBJ1-1	.	TGTGCCAGCAACGTCAGGGGGGCGGGGAACACTGAAGCTTTCTTT	CASNVRGAGNTEAFF
TRBV7-9	.	TRBJ2-2	.	TGTGCCAGCAGCTTGCAAGGGGCGGACACCGGGGAGCTGTTTTTT	CASSLQGADTGELFF
TRBV5-1	TRBD1	TRBJ1-5	.	TGCGCCAGCAGCCCGACAGGGGGCGGCAATCAGCCCCAGCATTTT	CASSPTGGGNQPQHF
TRBV28	TRBD1	TRBJ1-2	few	TGTGCCAGCAGGGGGGGAGGACAGGGCCCAGGCTACACCTTC	CASRGGGQGPGYTF
TRBV5-6	.	TRBJ2-5	.	TGTGCCAGCAGCTCTTCCGGACAGAAAGAGACCCAGTACTTC	CASSSSGQKETQYF
TRBV7-7	.	TRBJ2-2	.	TGTGCTAGCAGCTTAGGGGCAGGGACCGGGGAGCTGTTTTTT	CASSLGAGTGELFF
TRBV4-1	TRBD2	TRBJ2-7	.	TGCGCCAGCAGCCAAGAGCCTAGCGGGAATAGCTACGAGCAGTACTTC	CASSQEPSGNSYEQYF
TRBV10-1	.	TRBJ1-3	.	TGCGCCAGCAGTGAGTCCCCAGGGTATCCTGGAAACACCATATATTTT	CASSESPGYPGNTIYF
TRBV2	TRBD2	TRBJ2-3	.	TGTGCCAGCAGCCCTACCGGGACTAGCGCAAACACAGATACGCAGTATTTT	CASSPTGTSANTDTQYF
TRBV4-2	.	TRBJ2-2	.	TGTGCCAGCAGCCAAGAACAAGTCTCGTGGGAGCTGTTTTTT	CASSQEQVSWELFF
TRBV28	TRBD1	TRBJ2-6	few	TGTGCCACCAGGACAGGGCCAAGCTCTGGGGCCAACGTCCTGACTTTC	CATRTGPSSGANVLTF
TRBV5-4	.	TRBJ1-1	.	TGTGCCAGCAGCCTCAGACCCTTGAGACACGAGATGAACACTGAAGCTTTCTTT	CASSLRPLRHEMNTEAFF
TRBV27	TRBD2	TRBJ2-1	.	TGTGCCAGCAGTCTCGCCGGGACTAGCGGGAGTAGGTATGAGCAGTTCTTC	CASSLAGTSGSRYEQFF
TRBV6-1	.	TRBJ2-5	.	TGTGCCAGCAGTGTATTAGGTTGGACAGCGGACCTACAAGAGACCCAGTACTTC	CASSVLGWTADLQETQYF
TRBV4-1	.	TRBJ2-3	once	TGCGCCAGCAGCCAAGAAGACCCCCGGCGGTCAGATACGCAGTATTTT	CASSQEDPRRSDTQYF
TRBV18	.	TRBJ2-7	.	TGTGCCAGCTCACCCACGCGACAGGCGGACGAGCAGTACTTC	CASSPTRQADEQYF
TRBV18	TRBD2	TRBJ2-5	.	TGTGCCAGCTCACCCCCACCCGGGACTAGCGGGAAAGAAGAGACCCAGTACTTC	CASSPPPGTSGKEETQYF
TRBV5-4	TRBD1	TRBJ1-2	.	TGTGCCAGCAGCCCTGGACAGGGTTTAGGCTATGGCTACACCTTC	CASSPGQGLGYGYTF
TRBV28	TRBD1	TRBJ1-5	.	TGTGCCAGCAGTCCCCAGGGGGCAGACAATCAGCCCCAGCATTTT	CASSPQGADNQPQHF
TRBV6-5	.	TRBJ1-3	once	TGTGCCAGCAGGCCCGGGAAAAACTCTGGAAACACCATATATTTT	CASRPGKNSGNTIYF
TRBV5-1	TRBD1	TRBJ2-1	.	TGCGCCAGCAGCCTTCCGACCGGGACAGAAAGCTCCTACAATGAGCAGTTCTTC	CASSLPTGTESSYNEQFF
TRBV18	.	TRBJ2-7	.	TGTGCCAGCTCCACAGGTACCGCTTCCTACGAGCAGTACTTC	CASSTGTASYEQYF
TRBV11-2	TRBD2	TRBJ2-1	once	TGTGCCAGCAGCTCCTCCCCGAGCGGGGGGGCCCCCCACAATGAGCAGTTCTTC	CASSSSPSGGAPHNEQFF
TRBV5-5	.	TRBJ1-1	.	TGTGCCAGCAGCCACCGACAGTATGAAGCTTTCTTT	CASSHRQYEAFF
TRBV6-1	.	TRBJ1-5	.	TGTGCCAGCAGTGAAGTAGGGGGAAGCAATCAGCCCCAGCATTTT	CASSEVGGSNQPQHF
TRBV27	.	TRBJ1-2	.	TGTGCCAGCAGTTTATATCGCCCCAGAAGGCGGGATAACTATGGCTACACCTTC	CASSLYRPRRRDNYGYTF
TRBV5-5	TRBD1	TRBJ1-1	.	TGTGCCAGCAGCCCCGGACAGGGGGCTGGGACTGAAGCTTTCTTT	CASSPGQGAGTEAFF
TRBV21-1	.	TRBJ2-1	once	TGTGCCAGCACCAAGGGACTAGCGGCAGTGGAGGGGAAGAACAATGAGCAGTTCTTC	CASTKGLAAVEGKNNEQFF
TRBV6-4	.	TRBJ2-2	.	TGTGCCAGCGGACACGGATCGAACACCGGGGAGCTGTTTTTT	CASGHGSNTGELFF
TRBV12-2	.	TRBJ1-5	once	TGTGCAAGTCGCTTAGTGGGGGCAACAGGGCCCCAGCATTTT	CASRLVGATGPQHF
TRBV6-5	.	TRBJ1-1	.	TGTGCCAGCAGCCCCTGGGGGGGAAAAGGCACTGAAGCTTTCTTT	CASSPWGGKGTEAFF
TRBV3-1/TRBV3-2	TRBD1	TRBJ2-5	.	TGTGCCAGCAGCCGCCGGACAGGGGGCGAAGAGACCCAGTACTTC	CASSRRTGGEETQYF
TRBV5-4	.	TRBJ2-2	few	TGTGCCAGCAGCTCGAAAACAGGCATCACCGGGGAGCTGTTTTTT	CASSSKTGITGELFF
TRBV7-8	TRBD1	TRBJ2-7	.	TGTGCCAGCAGCCAAAGGGACAGGGCTTCCTACGAGCAGTACTTC	CASSQRDRASYEQYF